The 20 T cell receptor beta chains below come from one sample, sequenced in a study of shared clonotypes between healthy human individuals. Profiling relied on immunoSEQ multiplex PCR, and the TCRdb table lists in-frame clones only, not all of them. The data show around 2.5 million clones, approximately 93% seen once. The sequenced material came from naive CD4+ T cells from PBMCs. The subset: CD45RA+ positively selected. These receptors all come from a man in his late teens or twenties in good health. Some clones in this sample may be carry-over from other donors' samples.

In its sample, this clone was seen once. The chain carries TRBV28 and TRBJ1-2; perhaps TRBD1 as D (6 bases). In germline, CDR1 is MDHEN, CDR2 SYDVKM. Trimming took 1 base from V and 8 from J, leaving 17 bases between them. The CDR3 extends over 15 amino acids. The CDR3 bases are TGTGCCAGCAGTTTATCCCTAGCAGGGGACGGGGGCTACACCTTC. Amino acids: CASSLSLAGDGGYTF.

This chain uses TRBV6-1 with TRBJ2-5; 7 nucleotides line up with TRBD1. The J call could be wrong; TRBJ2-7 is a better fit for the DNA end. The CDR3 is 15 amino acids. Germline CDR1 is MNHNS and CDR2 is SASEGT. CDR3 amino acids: CASSEPGTATYEQYF. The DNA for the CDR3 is TGTGCCAGCAGTGAACCCGGGACAGCAACCTACGAGCAGTACTTC.

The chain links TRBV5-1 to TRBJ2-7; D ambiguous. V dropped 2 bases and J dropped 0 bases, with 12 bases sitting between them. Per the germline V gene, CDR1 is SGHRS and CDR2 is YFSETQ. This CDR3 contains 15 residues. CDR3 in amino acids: CASSLTGQISYEQYF. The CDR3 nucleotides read TGCGCCAGCAGCTTAACCGGGCAGATCTCCTACGAGCAGTACTTC.

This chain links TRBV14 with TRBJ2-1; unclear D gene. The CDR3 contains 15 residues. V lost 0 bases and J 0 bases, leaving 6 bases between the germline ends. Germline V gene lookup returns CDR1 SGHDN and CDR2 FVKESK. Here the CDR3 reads CASSQDTSSYNEQFF. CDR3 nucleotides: TGTGCCAGCAGCCAAGATACCAGCTCCTACAATGAGCAGTTCTTC.

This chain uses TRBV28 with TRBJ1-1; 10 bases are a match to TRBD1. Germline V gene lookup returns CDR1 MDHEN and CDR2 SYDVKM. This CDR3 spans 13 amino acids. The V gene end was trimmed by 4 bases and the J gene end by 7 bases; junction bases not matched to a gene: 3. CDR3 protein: CASSSGTGVEAFF. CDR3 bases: TGTGCCAGCAGTTCAGGGACAGGGGTTGAAGCTTTCTTT.

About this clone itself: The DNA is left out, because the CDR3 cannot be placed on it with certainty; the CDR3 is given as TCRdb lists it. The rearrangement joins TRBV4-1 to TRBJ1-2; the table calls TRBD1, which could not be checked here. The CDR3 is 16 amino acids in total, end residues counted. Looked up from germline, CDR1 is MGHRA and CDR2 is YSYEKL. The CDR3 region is CASSQENPGQYFGYTF.

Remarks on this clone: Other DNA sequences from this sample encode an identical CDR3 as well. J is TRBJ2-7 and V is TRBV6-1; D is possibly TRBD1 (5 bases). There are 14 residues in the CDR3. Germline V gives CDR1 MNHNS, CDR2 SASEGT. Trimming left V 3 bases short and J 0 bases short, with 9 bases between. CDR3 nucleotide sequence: TGTGCCAGCAGTGAGGGGCCCAGCTCCTACGAGCAGTACTTC. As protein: CASSEGPSSYEQYF.

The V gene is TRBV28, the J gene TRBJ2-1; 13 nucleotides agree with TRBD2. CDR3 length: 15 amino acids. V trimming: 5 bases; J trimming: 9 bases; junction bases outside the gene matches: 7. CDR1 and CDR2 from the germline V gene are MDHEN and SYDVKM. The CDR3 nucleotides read TGTGCCAGCAGTCAACTAGCGGGAGGGCCTGGTGAGCAGTTCTTC. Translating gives CASSQLAGGPGEQFF.

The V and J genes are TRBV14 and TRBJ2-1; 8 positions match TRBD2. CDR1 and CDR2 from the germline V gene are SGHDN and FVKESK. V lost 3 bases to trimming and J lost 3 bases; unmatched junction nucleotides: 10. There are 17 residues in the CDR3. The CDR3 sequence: CASSHRILAENYNEQFF. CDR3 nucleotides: TGTGCCAGCAGCCATAGGATACTAGCGGAGAACTACAATGAGCAGTTCTTC. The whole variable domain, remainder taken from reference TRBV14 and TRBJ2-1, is EAGVTQFPSHSVIEKGQTVTLRCDPISGHDNLYWYRRVMGKEIKFLLHFVKESKQDESGMPNNRFLAERTGGTYSTLKVQPAELEDSGVYFCASSHRILAENYNEQFFGPGTRLTVL.

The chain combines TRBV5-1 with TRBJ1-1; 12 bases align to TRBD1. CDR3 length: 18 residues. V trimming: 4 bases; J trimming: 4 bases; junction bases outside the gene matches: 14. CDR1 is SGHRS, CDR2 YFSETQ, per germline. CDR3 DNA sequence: TGCGCCAGCAGCCCCACCGGGACAGGGGGCCGTGTGAGCACTGAAGCTTTCTTT. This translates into CASSPTGTGGRVSTEAFF.

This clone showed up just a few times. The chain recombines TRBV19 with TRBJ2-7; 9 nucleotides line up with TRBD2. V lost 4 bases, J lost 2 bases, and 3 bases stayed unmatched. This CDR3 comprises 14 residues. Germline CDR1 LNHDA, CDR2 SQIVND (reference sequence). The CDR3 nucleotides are TGTGCCAGTAGTAAGGCGGGAGGGCCCTACGAGCAGTACTTC. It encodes CASSKAGGPYEQYF.

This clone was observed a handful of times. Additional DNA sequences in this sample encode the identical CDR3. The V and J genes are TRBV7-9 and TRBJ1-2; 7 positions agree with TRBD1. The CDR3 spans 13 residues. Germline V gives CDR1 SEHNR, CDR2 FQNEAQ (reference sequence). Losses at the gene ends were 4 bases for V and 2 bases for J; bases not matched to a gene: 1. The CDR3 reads CASSSTGNYGYTF. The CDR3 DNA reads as TGTGCCAGCAGCTCGACAGGGAACTATGGCTACACCTTC.

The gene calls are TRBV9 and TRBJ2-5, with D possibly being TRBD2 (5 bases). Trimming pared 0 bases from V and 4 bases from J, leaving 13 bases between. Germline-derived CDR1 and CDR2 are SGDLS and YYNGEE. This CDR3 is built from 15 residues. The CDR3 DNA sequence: TGTGCCAGCAGCGTAGAGATTAGCGCACGAGAGACCCAGTACTTC. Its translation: CASSVEISARETQYF. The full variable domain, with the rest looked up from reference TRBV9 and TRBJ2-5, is DSGVTQTPKHLITATGQRVTLRCSPRSGDLSVYWYQQSLDQGLQFLIQYYNGEERAKGNILERFSAQQFPDLHSELNLSSLELGDSALYFCASSVEISARETQYFGPGTRLLVL.

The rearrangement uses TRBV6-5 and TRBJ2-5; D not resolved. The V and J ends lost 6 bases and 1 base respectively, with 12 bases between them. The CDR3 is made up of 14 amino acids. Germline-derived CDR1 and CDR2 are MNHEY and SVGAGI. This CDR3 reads CASSREWVQETQYF. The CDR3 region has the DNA TGTGCCAGCAGCCGCGAATGGGTCCAAGAGACCCAGTACTTC.

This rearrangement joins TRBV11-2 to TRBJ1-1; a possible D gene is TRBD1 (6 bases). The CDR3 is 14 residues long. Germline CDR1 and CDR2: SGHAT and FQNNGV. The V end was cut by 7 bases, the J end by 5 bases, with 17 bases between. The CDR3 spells CASNLNRVGTEAFF. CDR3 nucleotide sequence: TGTGCCAGCAACCTTAACAGGGTAGGGACTGAAGCTTTCTTT.

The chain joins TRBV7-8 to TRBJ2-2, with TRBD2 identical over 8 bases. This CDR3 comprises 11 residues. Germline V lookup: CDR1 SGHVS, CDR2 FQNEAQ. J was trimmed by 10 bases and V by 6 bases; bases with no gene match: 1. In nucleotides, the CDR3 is TGTGCCAGCAGTGGACTAGCGGAGCTGTTTTTT. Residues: CASSGLAELFF.

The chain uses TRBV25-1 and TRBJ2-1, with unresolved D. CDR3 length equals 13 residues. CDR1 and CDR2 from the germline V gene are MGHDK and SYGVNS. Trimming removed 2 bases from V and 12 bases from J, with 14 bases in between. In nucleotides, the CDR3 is TGTGCCAGCAGTGAAAACGGCGGATTTAGGCAGTTCTTC. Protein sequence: CASSENGGFRQFF.

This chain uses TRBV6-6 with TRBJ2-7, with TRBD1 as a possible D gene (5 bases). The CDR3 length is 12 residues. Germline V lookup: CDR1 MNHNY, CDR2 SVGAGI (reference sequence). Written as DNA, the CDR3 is TGTGCAACTCAGGGTCGATTCTACGAGCAGTACTTC. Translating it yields CATQGRFYEQYF.

The CDR3 DNA follows: TGTGCCAGCAGCCTCTCGAGGGCGAACACTGAAGCTTTCTTT. It yields the protein CASSLSRANTEAFF. The chain employs TRBV11-3 and TRBJ1-1; D is ambiguous. Germline CDR1 SGHNT, CDR2 YENEEA. This CDR3 comprises 14 residues. The V end was cut by 5 bases, the J end by 1 base, with 11 bases between.

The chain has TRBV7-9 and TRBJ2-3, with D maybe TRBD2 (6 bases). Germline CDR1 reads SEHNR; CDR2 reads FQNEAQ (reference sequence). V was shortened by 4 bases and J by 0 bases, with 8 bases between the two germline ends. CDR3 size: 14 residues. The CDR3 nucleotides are TGTGCCAGCAGCTGGAGCGGGAGCACAGATACGCAGTATTTT. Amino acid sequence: CASSWSGSTDTQYF.